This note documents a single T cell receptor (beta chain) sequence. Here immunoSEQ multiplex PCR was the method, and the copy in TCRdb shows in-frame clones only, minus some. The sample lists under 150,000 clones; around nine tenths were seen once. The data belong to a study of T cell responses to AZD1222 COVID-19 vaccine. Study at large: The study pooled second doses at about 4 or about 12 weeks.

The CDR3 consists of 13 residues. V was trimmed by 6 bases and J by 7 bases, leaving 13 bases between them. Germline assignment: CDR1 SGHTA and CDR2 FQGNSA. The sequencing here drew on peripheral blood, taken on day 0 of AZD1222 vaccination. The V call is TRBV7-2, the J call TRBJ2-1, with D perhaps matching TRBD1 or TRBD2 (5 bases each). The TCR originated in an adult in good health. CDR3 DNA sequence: TGTGCCAGCAGTTCGGGGCGGCCTAATGAGCAGTTCTTC. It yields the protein CASSSGRPNEQFF.